This passage covers 28 T cell receptor beta chains from one sample sequenced in a study of cytomegalovirus exposure and HLA in healthy donors. PCR primers comprised 60 Vbeta and 13 Jbeta primers. The method was immunoSEQ multiplex PCR; TCRdb's version includes in-frame clones alone and lacks a portion of them. The sample includes more than 110,000 clones, around 77% seen only once; the top ten take 4% to 6%. Sequencing was performed on PBMCs. All receptors come from a woman between 50 and 59 years old in good health and CMV-seronegative.

This clone has just one count. The J gene is TRBJ1-1, the V gene TRBV5-1; the D is unclear. The CDR3 length is 15 residues. The V gene's germline CDR1 is SGHRS and CDR2 YFSETQ. Trimming took off 0 bases at V and 2 bases at J, with 11 bases between the two ends. CDR3 residues: CASSLGPVKNTEAFF. The CDR3 bases are TGCGCCAGCAGCTTGGGTCCGGTTAAAAACACTGAAGCTTTCTTT.

To note about this clone: The same CDR3 arises from other DNA sequences in this sample as well. The gene calls are TRBV27 and TRBJ1-1; 10 nucleotides match TRBD1. V lost 5 bases, J lost 2 bases, and 2 bases stayed unmatched. This CDR3 region has 14 residues. CDR1 and CDR2 from the germline V gene are MNHEY and SMNVEV (reference sequence). The DNA of the CDR3 is TGTGCCAGCAGTCTGACAGGGGGCAACACTGAAGCTTTCTTT. It translates to CASSLTGGNTEAFF.

This sequence joins TRBV19 and TRBJ1-4; perhaps TRBD1 as D (6 bases). Germline CDR1 reads LNHDA; CDR2 reads SQIVND (reference sequence). This CDR3 has 15 residues. Trimming left V 5 bases short and J 4 bases short, with 14 bases between. This chain's CDR3 is CASSVNREFNEKLFF. The CDR3 coding sequence is TGTGCCAGTAGTGTTAACAGGGAATTTAATGAAAAACTGTTTTTT.

This clone is a singleton in its sample. The chain has TRBV5-4 and TRBJ2-1; TRBD1 agrees at 8 bases. After removal of 0 bases from V and 4 bases from J, the junction contained 3 bases not matched to a gene. Germline CDR1 and CDR2: SGHNT and YYREEE (reference sequence). CDR3 length: 15 amino acids. DNA of the CDR3: TGTGCCAGCAGCTTGGACAGGGGGGATTACAATGAGCAGTTCTTC. This sequence encodes CASSLDRGDYNEQFF. Looking up the rest from reference TRBV5-4 and TRBJ2-1 gives the full variable domain: ETGVTQSPTHLIKTRGQQVTLRCSSQSGHNTVSWYQQALGQGPQFIFQYYREEENGRGNFPPRFSGLQFPNYSSELNVNALELDDSALYLCASSLDRGDYNEQFFGPGTRLTVL.

The chain has TRBV2 and TRBJ2-1; D perhaps matches TRBD2 (6 bases). V lost 4 bases and J lost 3, with 7 bases in between. Per the germline V gene, CDR1 is SNHLY and CDR2 is FYNNEI. CDR3 size: 13 residues. Here the CDR3 DNA reads TGTGCCAGCAGTGGTAGCGGCTACAATGAGCAGTTCTTC. Protein sequence: CASSGSGYNEQFF.

The J gene is TRBJ1-5, the V gene TRBV2; D is possibly TRBD1 (6 bases). The germline V gene encodes CDR1 SNHLY and CDR2 FYNNEI. This CDR3 contains 16 residues. Between the trimmed V and J ends, which lost 4 bases and 0 bases, there was a span of 13 bases. The CDR3 reads CASSVLDSYSNQPQHF. As DNA, the CDR3 is TGTGCCAGCAGTGTATTGGACAGCTATAGCAATCAGCCCCAGCATTTT.

This chain connects TRBV9 to TRBJ2-5; a weak D match, TRBD1 (7 bases). The CDR3 spans 14 residues. The ends were cut back, 3 bases at V and 5 bases at J, with 14 bases in the middle. The germline gives CDR1 SGDLS, CDR2 YYNGEE. CDR3 nucleotide sequence: TGTGCCAGCAGCGGCCAGGGGGGCGCGGAGACCCAGTACTTC. Protein sequence: CASSGQGGAETQYF.

This rearrangement joins TRBV5-1 to TRBJ2-3; 8 nucleotides align to TRBD2. V trimming: 4 bases; J trimming: 3 bases; junction bases outside the gene matches: 4. Germline values: CDR1 SGHRS, CDR2 YFSETQ. CDR3 length: 14 residues. CDR3 residues: CASSVVAGTDTQYF. CDR3 bases: TGCGCCAGCAGCGTGGTAGCGGGGACAGATACGCAGTATTTT.

The rearrangement joins TRBV6-1 to TRBJ1-1; D is unclear. Per the germline V gene, CDR1 is MNHNS and CDR2 is SASEGT. CDR3 size: 14 residues. The ends were cut back, 7 bases at V and 5 bases at J, with 17 bases in the middle. This CDR3 is CASIHGTRETEAFF. The CDR3 DNA is TGTGCCAGCATTCACGGCACCCGGGAAACTGAAGCTTTCTTT.

The CDR3 loop reads CASRGDRGLSSYNEQFF. The CDR3, as DNA: TGTGCCAGCAGAGGGGACAGGGGGTTAAGTTCCTACAATGAGCAGTTCTTC. The chain couples TRBV7-9 to TRBJ2-1; 11 nucleotides align to TRBD1. Losses at the gene ends were 6 bases for V and 1 base for J; bases not matched to a gene: 8. CDR1 is SEHNR and CDR2 is FQNEAQ in the germline V gene (reference sequence). This CDR3 is 17 amino acids long.

Remarks on this clone: This sample includes further DNA sequences coding for the same CDR3. V gene TRBV9 combines with J gene TRBJ1-2; D is unresolved. V was clipped by 0 bases and J by 2 bases, with 5 bases between them. This CDR3 spans 13 amino acids. Germline V gene sequence: CDR1 SGDLS, CDR2 YYNGEE. For the CDR3, the DNA is TGTGCCAGCAGCGTAGGACAAAACTATGGCTACACCTTC. Translated: CASSVGQNYGYTF.

The J gene is TRBJ1-1, the V gene TRBV5-4; 9 bases are shared with TRBD1. The CDR3 is 15 amino acids. Germline V CDR1 and CDR2: SGHNT, YYREEE (reference sequence). Trimming removed 5 bases from V and 0 bases from J; junction bases left unmatched: 5. CDR3 loop: CASRPGQGMNTEAFF. The CDR3 DNA sequence: TGTGCCAGCAGGCCGGGACAGGGAATGAACACTGAAGCTTTCTTT. The full variable domain, its missing parts supplied by reference TRBV5-4 and TRBJ1-1, is ETGVTQSPTHLIKTRGQQVTLRCSSQSGHNTVSWYQQALGQGPQFIFQYYREEENGRGNFPPRFSGLQFPNYSSELNVNALELDDSALYLCASRPGQGMNTEAFFGQGTRLTVV.

Here the CDR3 reads CASSYTSGPYEQYF. In DNA, the CDR3 is TGTGCCAGCAGTTACACAAGTGGCCCGTACGAGCAGTACTTC. V and J are TRBV6-6 and TRBJ2-7; the D is unclear. The V and J ends lost 2 bases and 4 bases respectively, with 12 bases between them. Germline V gene lookup returns CDR1 MNHNY and CDR2 SVGAGI (reference sequence). The CDR3 length is 14 residues.

This sequence joins TRBV6-5 and TRBJ2-7, with a possible D match to TRBD1 (6 bases). This CDR3 has 15 amino acids. V lost 2 bases and J 5 bases, leaving 16 bases between the germline ends. CDR1 is MNHEY and CDR2 is SVGAGI in the germline V gene. The CDR3 DNA follows: TGTGCCAGCAGTTACCAGGGGAGAGGGTCGGACGAGCAGTACTTC. Translating it yields CASSYQGRGSDEQYF.

This clone has a single count. The chain recombines TRBV20-1 with TRBJ2-7, with D possibly being TRBD1 (6 bases). The CDR3 runs 11 residues. Per the germline V gene, CDR1 is DFQATT and CDR2 is SNEGSKA (reference sequence). V was shortened by 6 bases and J by 3 bases, with 9 bases between the two germline ends. CDR3 sequence reads: CSALDSYEQYF. The CDR3 coding sequence is TGCAGTGCCCTGGACAGCTACGAGCAGTACTTC.

The gene calls are TRBV27 and TRBJ1-3, with 11 bases lining up with TRBD1. The V and J ends lost 11 bases and 0 bases, in that order; junction bases with no gene match: 18. This CDR3 region has 19 residues. Germline assignment: CDR1 MNHEY and CDR2 SMNVEV (reference sequence). The CDR3 DNA reads as TGTGCCGGGCTGGCTTGGACAGGGGGCAAGGGGGCCTCTGGAAACACCATATATTTT. Amino acids: CAGLAWTGGKGASGNTIYF.

The chain recombines TRBV5-1 with TRBJ2-3, with 9 positions matching TRBD2. J gave up 4 bases and V 4 bases, and 10 bases lay outside the gene matches. CDR1 is SGHRS and CDR2 is YFSETQ in the germline V gene. CDR3 length: 16 amino acids. DNA for the CDR3: TGCGCCAGCAGCCGGAGGGGCGGGGGGGCAGCAGATACGCAGTATTTT. Protein product: CASSRRGGGAADTQYF. Complete variable domain (other parts from reference TRBV5-1 and TRBJ2-3): KAGVTQTPRYLIKTRGQQVTLSCSPISGHRSVSWYQQTPGQGLQFLFEYFSETQRNKGNFPGRFSGRQFSNSRSEMNVSTLELGDSALYLCASSRRGGGAADTQYFGPGTRLTVL.

This clone was recorded a few times. The V gene is TRBV30, the J gene TRBJ1-2, with a weak D call TRBD1 (5 bases). CDR1 is GTSNPN, CDR2 SVGIG, per germline (reference sequence). CDR3 size: 12 residues. Trimming took off 5 bases at V and 7 bases at J, with 14 bases between the two ends. The CDR3 nucleotides read TGTGCCTGGGACCGCGGGGGTGGTGGCTACACCTTC. As protein: CAWDRGGGGYTF.

V and J are TRBV4-1 and TRBJ2-3, with TRBD2 as a possible D gene (6 bases). The CDR3 totals 17 residues. Trimming removed 0 bases from V and 1 base from J, with 14 bases in between. The germline V gene has CDR1 MGHRA and CDR2 YSYEKL. The CDR3 nucleotides are TGCGCCAGCAGCCAAGAACAGGCAGGCGGGGGCACAGATACGCAGTATTTT. Translating it yields CASSQEQAGGGTDTQYF.

The J gene is TRBJ2-6, the V gene TRBV11-3; perhaps TRBD1 as D (5 bases). The CDR3 consists of 16 residues. The V end lost 5 bases, the J end lost 0 bases, and 11 bases lay between the germline ends. Germline V CDR1 and CDR2: SGHNT, YENEEA. This chain's CDR3 is CASSPDSSSGANVLTF. Here the CDR3 DNA reads TGTGCCAGCAGCCCTGACAGCAGCTCTGGGGCCAACGTCCTGACTTTC.

This chain links TRBV7-2 with TRBJ2-3, with 7 bases lining up with TRBD1. Germline CDR1 SGHTA, CDR2 FQGNSA. V was clipped by 3 bases and J by 2 bases; unmatched bases: 14. This CDR3 has 18 residues. The CDR3 bases are TGTGCCAGCAGCTTTTCCGAAAAGGGACAGATCTTCACAGATACGCAGTATTTT. Its protein is CASSFSEKGQIFTDTQYF.

The chain combines TRBV6-1 with TRBJ2-3, with D maybe TRBD1 (6 bases). Germline CDR1 MNHNS, CDR2 SASEGT. Trimming shortened V by 4 bases and J by 10 bases, and 21 bases separated the two germline ends. This CDR3 is built from 15 residues. CDR3 loop: CASSGANPGTSSQYF. In DNA, the CDR3 is TGTGCCAGCAGTGGCGCCAACCCCGGGACATCGTCGCAGTATTTT.

The V gene is TRBV10-3, the J gene TRBJ2-7, with D possibly being TRBD1 (6 bases). From germline, CDR1 is ENHRY and CDR2 SYGVKD. The CDR3 contains 14 residues. Trimming removed 5 bases from V and 4 bases from J, with 15 bases in between. CDR3 nucleotide sequence: TGTGCCATCAGTTCGGGACAAGAAGGGTACGAGCAGTACTTC. Its translation: CAISSGQEGYEQYF.

J is TRBJ2-7 and V is TRBV5-6; TRBD1 agrees at 9 bases. This CDR3 contains 15 residues. The V gene end was trimmed by 4 bases and the J gene end by 1 base; junction bases not matched to a gene: 6. Looked up from germline, CDR1 is SGHDT and CDR2 is YYEEEE. The CDR3 protein is CASSPGTGRSYEQYF. The CDR3 DNA reads TGTGCCAGCAGCCCCGGGACAGGGAGATCCTACGAGCAGTACTTC.

This clone has only a few counts. CDR3 protein: CASSADRGRDEKLFF. In DNA, the CDR3 is TGTGCCAGCAGTGCCGATCGGGGTCGGGATGAAAAACTGTTTTTT. This chain connects TRBV6-1 to TRBJ1-4, with D unresolved. The CDR3 covers 15 residues. The V gene lost 4 bases and the J gene lost 6 bases, with 15 bases spanning the gap. Germline assignment: CDR1 MNHNS and CDR2 SASEGT.

CDR3 bases: TGTGCCAGCAGTTTATTAGGCGCAGGGGACGGAGCTAACTATGGCTACACCTTC. Encoded protein: CASSLLGAGDGANYGYTF. This chain uses TRBV28 with TRBJ1-2, with D possibly TRBD1 on 6 matching bases. This CDR3 spans 18 amino acids. Germline V gene lookup returns CDR1 MDHEN and CDR2 SYDVKM. Trimming shortened V by 1 base and J by 0 bases, and 18 bases separated the two germline ends.

The sample holds one count of this clone. This sequence joins TRBV7-9 and TRBJ2-1; 9 nucleotides match TRBD1. The CDR3 extends over 16 amino acids. Germline values: CDR1 SEHNR, CDR2 FQNEAQ (reference sequence). After removal of 4 bases from V and 0 bases from J, the junction contained 4 bases not matched to a gene. The CDR3 coding sequence is TGTGCCAGCAGCTCGGGACAGGGTGGCTCCTACAATGAGCAGTTCTTC. This gives the protein CASSSGQGGSYNEQFF.

The J gene is TRBJ2-7, the V gene TRBV6-1; D might be TRBD1 (7 bases). The germline V gene has CDR1 MNHNS and CDR2 SASEGT. This CDR3 has 14 residues. V lost 7 bases and J 3 bases, leaving 16 bases between the germline ends. The CDR3 DNA follows: TGTGCCAGCACCCGACAGGGAGGTGGCTACGAGCAGTACTTC. The encoded protein is CASTRQGGGYEQYF.